Listed here are 25 T cell receptor beta chains from one sample, sequenced in a study of blood T cells in healthy people across ages. It was with a sample-barcoded 5' primer and a J-beta primer mix that a second PCR of roughly 7 to 12 cycles was run. TCRdb independently ran MiXCR on the 5' RACE reads; one entry per CDR3 protein. The table includes 600,000 to 1,000,000 distinct CDR3 sequences, about 62% detected once. Material: blood. These receptor sequences come from a man younger than 40 in good health.

The rearrangement uses TRBV5-6 and TRBJ2-3, with D possibly being TRBD2 (6 bases). This CDR3 spans 19 amino acids. Looked up from germline, CDR1 is SGHDT and CDR2 is YYEEEE. Trimming cost V 0 bases and J 3 bases, with 23 bases left between them. CDR3 DNA sequence: TGTGCCAGCAGCTTGGCCCGCGGGGCTACCAGGTGGCGGACAGATACGCAGTATTTT. It translates to CASSLARGATRWRTDTQYF.

The J gene is TRBJ2-1, the V gene TRBV6-6, with D unresolved. The J call could be wrong; TRBJ2-7 is a better fit for the DNA end. The CDR3 runs 15 residues. Germline CDR1 and CDR2: MNHNY and SVGAGI (reference sequence). The chain's CDR3 is CASTVTESSYNEQYF. The CDR3 bases are TGTGCCAGCACTGTAACGGAGAGCTCCTACAATGAGCAGTACTTC.

The V and J genes are TRBV9 and TRBJ2-1; possibly TRBD1 or TRBD2 for D (5 bases each). The CDR3 has 14 amino acids. Trimming removed 3 bases at V and 6 bases at J, with 13 bases between. Germline assignment: CDR1 SGDLS and CDR2 YYNGEE. The CDR3 region is CASSASGTTNEQFF. The CDR3, as DNA: TGTGCCAGCAGCGCCTCCGGGACGACCAATGAGCAGTTCTTC.

The chain links TRBV5-5 to TRBJ1-1; D unclear. In germline, CDR1 is SGHKS, CDR2 YYEKEE (reference sequence). The CDR3 has 14 amino acids. V gave up 0 bases and J gave up 3 bases, with 9 bases separating them. The CDR3 bases are TGTGCCAGCAGCTTGGTAGTGGGCCACACTGAAGCTTTCTTT. Its translation: CASSLVVGHTEAFF.

This sequence joins TRBV7-3 and TRBJ2-1; 11 nucleotides match TRBD2. In germline, CDR1 is SGHTA, CDR2 FQGTGA. This CDR3 spans 15 amino acids. V lost 6 bases to trimming and J lost 8 bases; unmatched junction nucleotides: 9. This CDR3 is CASSFTSGSKHEQFF. For the CDR3, the DNA is TGTGCCAGCAGTTTTACTAGCGGGAGTAAACATGAGCAGTTCTTC.

Notes on this clonotype: A much more abundant neighbour one base away suggests this may be a read error. The J gene is TRBJ2-1, the V gene TRBV4-3; D unclear. CDR3 length: 10 residues. Germline V lookup: CDR1 LGHNA, CDR2 YSLEER. The ends were cut back, 8 bases at V and 8 bases at J, with 7 bases in the middle. CDR3 coding DNA: TGCGCCAGCGGCATCGATGAGCAGTTCTTC. The encoded protein is CASGIDEQFF.

This clonotype was detected only a few times. The chain recombines TRBV12-3 or TRBV12-4 with TRBJ2-7; 12 bases fit TRBD2. V lost 6 bases to trimming and J lost 4 bases; unmatched junction nucleotides: 4. The CDR3 consists of 14 residues. CDR3 protein: CASRIGLAGYEQYF. The CDR3 DNA reads TGTGCCAGCAGGATCGGACTAGCGGGGTACGAGCAGTACTTC.

Notes on this clonotype: The junction departs from germline at one end; a sequencing error may be responsible. The V call is TRBV9, the J call TRBJ2-1; 8 nucleotides match TRBD2. CDR1 is SGDLS, CDR2 YYNGEE, per germline. The CDR3 consists of 10 residues. The CDR3 nucleotides are TGTTCCAGCGGGGGTAGGGAGCAGTTCTTC. The encoded protein is CSSGGREQFF.

Here the CDR3 reads CASSPSGTEAFF. The CDR3 DNA reads TGTGCCAGCAGCCCCTCGGGCACTGAAGCTTTCTTT. This sequence joins TRBV7-9 and TRBJ1-1; D is unclear. Germline CDR1 reads SEHNR; CDR2 reads FQNEAQ (reference sequence). Trimming removed 5 bases at V and 4 bases at J, with 8 bases between. This CDR3 contains 12 residues.

The chain uses TRBV18 and TRBJ1-6, with no clear D. The V gene lost 6 bases and the J gene lost 7 bases, with 13 bases spanning the gap. Germline lookup yields CDR1 KGHSH and CDR2 LQKENI. The CDR3 totals 14 residues. CDR3: CASSFSPGNSPLHF. CDR3 DNA sequence: TGTGCCAGCTCCTTCTCCCCCGGGAATTCACCCCTCCACTTT.

The rearrangement uses TRBV7-9 and TRBJ2-5; no reliable D call. The J call may be faulty, since TRBJ2-7 better matches the DNA end. This CDR3 spans 15 amino acids. Germline values: CDR1 SEHNR, CDR2 FQNEAQ (reference sequence). CDR3 residues: CASSLEGPNPYEQYF. The CDR3 DNA reads TGTGCCAGCAGCTTAGAAGGACCGAACCCCTACGAGCAGTACTTC.

This clonotype was counted at least ten times. This rearrangement joins TRBV25-1 to TRBJ2-5; D is uncertain. Trimming shortened V by 3 bases and J by 5 bases, and 10 bases separated the two germline ends. The CDR3 length is 13 residues. Germline V lookup: CDR1 MGHDK, CDR2 SYGVNS. The DNA of the CDR3 is TGTGCCAGCAGTGATGGTGTGGGTGAGACCCAGTACTTC. This codes for CASSDGVGETQYF.

The chain joins TRBV27 to TRBJ2-1, with 8 bases aligning to TRBD2. This CDR3 region has 14 residues. Germline CDR1 and CDR2: MNHEY and SMNVEV (reference sequence). With V trimmed by 2 bases and J by 10 bases, 7 bases remained unmatched. CDR3 sequence (DNA): TGTGCCAGCAGTTTAGCGGGAGGTGCCCCCGAGCAGTTCTTC. Its protein is CASSLAGGAPEQFF.

This clonotype was seen more than once but under ten times. CDR3 in DNA: TGTGCTTCACAGGACAGGGGGGGCACAGATACGCAGTATTTT. Translating gives CASQDRGGTDTQYF. The chain joins TRBV12-3 or TRBV12-4 to TRBJ2-3; 10 bases are a match to TRBD1. The CDR3 runs to 14 residues.

The chain joins TRBV29-1 to TRBJ2-1, with 11 bases matching TRBD2. Trimming cost V 6 bases and J 0 bases; bases outside gene matches: 4. Looked up from germline, CDR1 is SQVTM and CDR2 is ANQGSEA. CDR3 size: 15 residues. CDR3 coding DNA: TGCAGCGTCCCCGGACTAGCGGGCTCCTACAATGAGCAGTTCTTC. This encodes CSVPGLAGSYNEQFF.

For the CDR3, the DNA is TGCAGTGCCAAGGGTTCTGGAAACACCATATATTTT. Translation: CSAKGSGNTIYF. This rearrangement joins TRBV20-1 to TRBJ1-3; no clear D gene. Trimming cost V 6 bases and J 1 base, with 7 bases left between them. Germline CDR1 and CDR2: DFQATT and SNEGSKA (reference sequence). The CDR3 spans 12 residues.

The rearrangement uses TRBV7-2 and TRBJ1-3; D uncertain. The CDR3 length is 13 residues. V lost 5 bases to trimming and J lost 4 bases, with 9 bases between them. Per germline, CDR1 SGHTA and CDR2 FQGNSA. The CDR3 nucleotides are TGTGCCAGCAGCCCTGGGTTAGGAAACACCATATATTTT. It translates to CASSPGLGNTIYF.

The genes are TRBV7-2 and TRBJ2-1; 9 positions agree with TRBD1. Unmatched junction bases numbered 8, after V lost 5 bases and J lost 6 bases. CDR1 is SGHTA, CDR2 FQGNSA, per germline. This CDR3 is built from 15 residues. The CDR3 loop reads CASSPRQGEGNEQFF. The CDR3, as DNA: TGTGCCAGCAGCCCTCGACAGGGGGAGGGCAATGAGCAGTTCTTC.

Only a few counts were recorded for this clonotype. The chain is built from TRBV4-2 and TRBJ2-4; D could derive from TRBD1 or TRBD2 (5 bases each). Gene TRBJ2-7 matches the end of the DNA better, so the J call may be wrong. The germline gives CDR1 LGHNA, CDR2 YNFKEQ. CDR3 length: 13 residues. The DNA of the CDR3 is TGTGCCAGCAGCCACTTGGGGGTTAACGAGCAGTACTTC. It is translated as CASSHLGVNEQYF.

This sequence joins TRBV20-1 and TRBJ2-3, with D possibly matching TRBD1 (5 bases). V was pared by 6 bases and J by 0 bases, with 13 bases between. Germline CDR1 DFQATT, CDR2 SNEGSKA (reference sequence). The CDR3 length is 14 residues. The CDR3 reads CSALDRMSTDTQYF. The CDR3 DNA follows: TGCAGTGCCCTCGACAGAATGAGCACAGATACGCAGTATTTT.

Comment on this clonotype: Relative to the germline gene, one junction end is altered; a read error may explain this. The rearrangement uses TRBV20-1 and TRBJ2-3; 11 nucleotides match TRBD2. The CDR3 totals 16 residues. The germline V gene has CDR1 DFQATT and CDR2 SNEGSKA (reference sequence). Here the CDR3 reads CSARDLLAGDADAQYF. CDR3 DNA: TGCAGTGCTAGAGATCTACTAGCGGGGGACGCAGATGCGCAGTATTTT.

V usage is TRBV6-5 and J usage is TRBJ2-1; D tentatively reads TRBD1 or TRBD2 (5 bases each). Trimming shortened V by 0 bases and J by 15 bases, and 21 bases separated the two germline ends. The CDR3 totals 15 residues. Germline V gene lookup returns CDR1 MNHEY and CDR2 SVGAGI. CDR3 amino acids: CASSYSTYTRDRLFF. In DNA form, the CDR3 reads TGTGCCAGCAGTTACTCGACTTACACCCGGGACCGCCTGTTCTTC.

The chain joins TRBV20-1 to TRBJ2-6, with a possible D match to TRBD1 (6 bases). The V and J ends lost 5 bases and 4 bases respectively, with 12 bases between them. Looked up from germline, CDR1 is DFQATT and CDR2 is SNEGSKA (reference sequence). The CDR3 extends over 14 amino acids. CDR3 nucleotide sequence: TGCAGTGCTCCACAGGGTGCAGGGGCCAACGTCCTGACTTTC. Translated: CSAPQGAGANVLTF.

This sequence joins TRBV14 and TRBJ2-7; the D call may be TRBD1 or TRBD2 (6 bases each). The CDR3 is 12 amino acids. From germline, CDR1 is SGHDN and CDR2 FVKESK. Trimming stripped 10 bases from V and 4 bases from J, with 14 bases between. CDR3: CANQRRGYEQYF. The CDR3 nucleotides are TGTGCCAACCAAAGGAGGGGGTACGAGCAGTACTTC.

The chain uses TRBV14 and TRBJ2-5; D is perhaps TRBD2 (6 bases). CDR3 size: 12 residues. Germline assignment: CDR1 SGHDN and CDR2 FVKESK. V lost 4 bases and J 11 bases, leaving 14 bases between the germline ends. CDR3 in DNA: TGTGCCAGCAGCCGAGATTGGGGGGAGCAGTACTTC. This codes for CASSRDWGEQYF. Based on the CDR3 plus reference TRBV14 and TRBJ2-5, the full variable domain is EAGVTQFPSHSVIEKGQTVTLRCDPISGHDNLYWYRRVMGKEIKFLLHFVKESKQDESGMPNNRFLAERTGGTYSTLKVQPAELEDSGVYFCASSRDWGEQYFGPGTRLLVL.